The 22 T cell receptor beta chains below were found in one sample sequenced in a study of control samples from healthy donors and cancer patients. Repertoires were generated with immunoSEQ multiplex PCR, while TCRdb's copy carries only in-frame clones and drops some. The profile shows 100,000 to 150,000 clones, roughly 92% of them singletons. The material sequenced was PBMCs. The receptor source for this set is a man older than 75 with head and neck cancer.

The gene calls are TRBV29-1 and TRBJ1-1; possible D gene TRBD1, 5 bases. Germline V gene data show CDR1 as SQVTM and CDR2 as ANQGSEA. This CDR3 has 14 amino acids. V lost 6 bases, J lost 2 bases, and 16 bases lay in between. CDR3 sequence reads: CSVPGATVNTEAFF. CDR3 nucleotides: TGCAGCGTCCCCGGGGCGACAGTAAACACTGAAGCTTTCTTT.

The chain is built from TRBV9 and TRBJ2-3, with TRBD2 matching 7 bases. V lost 2 bases and J lost 6; bases outside the gene matches: 9. The germline V gene has CDR1 SGDLS and CDR2 YYNGEE. The CDR3 extends over 15 amino acids. The CDR3 DNA sequence: TGTGCCAGCAGCGTGGGGGGAGGGAGTGGGGATACGCAGTATTTT. Encoded protein: CASSVGGGSGDTQYF.

The rearrangement uses TRBV6-2 or TRBV6-3 and TRBJ2-7; D perhaps matches TRBD2 (5 bases). Deletions cut 0 bases from V and 5 bases from J, with 14 bases between. CDR3 size: 15 residues. Germline lookup yields CDR1 MNHEY and CDR2 SVGEGT. CDR3 region: CASSYSAGGLHEQYF. CDR3 bases: TGTGCCAGCAGTTACTCTGCAGGAGGACTCCACGAGCAGTACTTC.

This chain links TRBV7-6 with TRBJ2-7; 10 bases fit TRBD2. V was pared by 0 bases and J by 7 bases, with 9 bases of the junction left unmatched. There are 16 residues in the CDR3. Germline assignment: CDR1 SGHVS and CDR2 FNYEAQ. The CDR3, as DNA: TGTGCCAGCAGCTTAGCGCCGGCTAGCGGGAGTCGGGAGCAGTACTTC. Encoded protein: CASSLAPASGSREQYF.

V usage is TRBV28 and J usage is TRBJ2-6; D is unresolved. CDR1 and CDR2 from the germline V gene are MDHEN and SYDVKM. The CDR3 is 15 residues long. V was cut by 6 bases and J by 1 base, with 10 bases left in between. The CDR3 is CASSNLRSGANVLTF. CDR3 coding DNA: TGTGCCAGCAGCAACCTCAGGTCTGGGGCCAACGTCCTGACTTTC.

This clone is a singleton in its sample. The V gene is TRBV5-6, the J gene TRBJ2-7, with D perhaps being TRBD1 or TRBD2 (5 bases each). CDR1 is SGHDT, CDR2 YYEEEE, per germline. V was cut by 0 bases and J by 4 bases, with 14 bases left in between. The CDR3 is made up of 15 amino acids. Here the CDR3 DNA reads TGTGCCAGCAGCTTGGATGGGACGATTGTGTACGAGCAGTACTTC. Amino acids: CASSLDGTIVYEQYF.

The V and J genes are TRBV20-1 and TRBJ2-2; no clear D. CDR3 length equals 11 residues. Trimming took off 2 bases at V and 7 bases at J, with 5 bases between the two ends. The germline CDR1 and CDR2 sequences are DFQATT and SNEGSKA (reference sequence). The CDR3 region is CSARQFGELFF. The CDR3 nucleotides are TGCAGTGCTAGACAGTTCGGGGAGCTGTTTTTT.

This chain links TRBV30 with TRBJ1-2; TRBD1 is a possible D gene (5 bases). Germline V lookup: CDR1 GTSNPN, CDR2 SVGIG (reference sequence). The CDR3 contains 12 residues. Trimming took off 5 bases at V and 7 bases at J, with 14 bases between the two ends. In DNA, the CDR3 is TGTGCCTGGGACAGACCCTTTGCTGGCTACACCTTC. It codes for CAWDRPFAGYTF. The whole variable domain, filled in from reference TRBV30 and TRBJ1-2, reads SQTIHQWPATLVQPVGSPLSLECTVEGTSNPNLYWYRQAAGRGLQLLFYSVGIGQISSEVPQNLSASRPQDRQFILSSKKLLLSDSGFYLCAWDRPFAGYTFGSGTRLTVV.

The chain couples TRBV19 to TRBJ1-2; D is perhaps TRBD1 (6 bases). The CDR3 totals 14 residues. From germline, CDR1 is LNHDA and CDR2 SQIVND (reference sequence). V was cut by 5 bases and J by 4 bases, with 14 bases left in between. This CDR3 reads CASSGAGATYGYTF. As DNA, the CDR3 is TGTGCCAGTAGTGGGGCAGGGGCTACCTATGGCTACACCTTC.

The V gene is TRBV7-2, the J gene TRBJ2-7; tentatively, D is TRBD1 (5 bases). The V and J ends lost 3 bases and 5 bases respectively, with 17 bases between them. The CDR3 runs to 15 residues. Germline V lookup: CDR1 SGHTA, CDR2 FQGNSA. CDR3 nucleotide sequence: TGTGCCAGCAGCTTGACAGCAGCAGTAAGGGACGAGCAGTACTTC. Protein product: CASSLTAAVRDEQYF.

V and J are TRBV27 and TRBJ1-2, with D uncertain. This CDR3 is 13 amino acids long. The germline CDR1 and CDR2 sequences are MNHEY and SMNVEV (reference sequence). V was pared by 5 bases and J by 2 bases, with 9 bases between. CDR3 loop: CASSRNRNYGYTF. CDR3 bases: TGTGCCAGCAGTAGAAATAGGAACTATGGCTACACCTTC.

The J gene is TRBJ1-1, the V gene TRBV5-1; D might be TRBD1 (5 bases). The CDR3 runs 16 residues. V lost 0 bases and J lost 5, with 17 bases in between. Germline loops: CDR1 SGHRS, CDR2 YFSETQ. DNA for the CDR3: TGCGCCAGCAGCTTGGCCGGTACGGGGGTTTCGACTGAAGCTTTCTTT. Protein sequence: CASSLAGTGVSTEAFF. The whole variable domain, filled in from reference TRBV5-1 and TRBJ1-1, reads KAGVTQTPRYLIKTRGQQVTLSCSPISGHRSVSWYQQTPGQGLQFLFEYFSETQRNKGNFPGRFSGRQFSNSRSEMNVSTLELGDSALYLCASSLAGTGVSTEAFFGQGTRLTVV.

The chain uses TRBV30 and TRBJ1-1; no firm D call. The CDR3 totals 12 residues. V gave up 0 bases and J gave up 6 bases, with 8 bases separating them. Germline loops: CDR1 GTSNPN, CDR2 SVGIG (reference sequence). The CDR3 spells CAWSVRGAEAFF. CDR3 coding DNA: TGTGCCTGGAGTGTCCGCGGGGCTGAAGCTTTCTTT.

This chain joins TRBV10-1 and TRBJ2-1; D unresolved. Trimming cost V 0 bases and J 3 bases, with 6 bases left between them. Germline V gene sequence: CDR1 WNHNN, CDR2 SYGVQD (reference sequence). The CDR3 length is 14 residues. CDR3 loop: CASSESGRYNEQFF. The CDR3 region has the DNA TGCGCCAGCAGTGAGTCAGGGCGCTACAATGAGCAGTTCTTC.

The chain is built from TRBV3-1 (or the pseudogene TRBV3-2) and TRBJ1-2; 8 nucleotides agree with TRBD1. The V gene's germline CDR1 is LGHDT and CDR2 YNNKEL (reference sequence). The CDR3 is 15 residues long. The J segment lost 8 bases and the V segment lost 4 bases, leaving 12 bases of the junction unmatched. CDR3 bases: TGTGCCAGCAGCCTGGGACAGGATAGCGGGTGGGGCTACACCTTC. Translating it yields CASSLGQDSGWGYTF.

V is TRBV7-9 and J is TRBJ1-1; no firm D call. CDR1 and CDR2 from the germline V gene are SEHNR and FQNEAQ (reference sequence). This CDR3 region has 15 residues. The V end lost 5 bases, the J end lost 3 bases, and 16 bases lay between the germline ends. In nucleotides, the CDR3 is TGTGCCAGCAGCAAACCCGGGCCCACATACACTGAAGCTTTCTTT. It yields the protein CASSKPGPTYTEAFF.

This chain links TRBV5-4 with TRBJ2-2, with D possibly being TRBD1 (6 bases). Germline V CDR1 and CDR2: SGHNT, YYREEE (reference sequence). Trimming shortened V by 4 bases and J by 6 bases, and 16 bases separated the two germline ends. The CDR3 consists of 15 residues. The CDR3 spells CASSGGQKVAGELFF. The CDR3 nucleotides read TGTGCCAGCAGCGGTGGACAGAAAGTAGCCGGGGAGCTGTTTTTT.

The CDR3 is CASSLQGAAYNEQFF. The CDR3 DNA reads TGTGCCAGCAGCTTGCAGGGGGCGGCCTACAATGAGCAGTTCTTC. This chain joins TRBV5-5 and TRBJ2-1; 8 bases align to TRBD1. The germline gives CDR1 SGHKS, CDR2 YYEKEE (reference sequence). V lost 1 base and J lost 2; bases outside the gene matches: 2. The length of the CDR3 is 15 residues.

The CDR3 spells CASSLQLPSSYNEQFF. CDR3 coding DNA: TGTGCCAGCAGCCTCCAGCTACCCAGCTCCTACAATGAGCAGTTCTTC. This rearrangement joins TRBV11-2 to TRBJ2-1; unclear D gene. The CDR3 spans 16 residues. V was cut by 5 bases and J by 0 bases, with 14 bases left in between. The germline V gene encodes CDR1 SGHAT and CDR2 FQNNGV.

The genes are TRBV11-3 and TRBJ2-5; D is undetermined. The germline gives CDR1 SGHNT, CDR2 YENEEA. The CDR3 consists of 13 residues. The V and J ends lost 3 bases and 1 base respectively, with 6 bases between them. CDR3: CASSLRFQETQYF. The CDR3 DNA follows: TGTGCCAGCAGCTTGCGGTTCCAAGAGACCCAGTACTTC. Looking up the rest from reference TRBV11-3 and TRBJ2-5 gives the full variable domain: EAGVVQSPRYKIIEKKQPVAFWCNPISGHNTLYWYLQNLGQGPELLIRYENEEAVDDSQLPKDRFSAERLKGVDSTLKIQPAELGDSAVYLCASSLRFQETQYFGPGTRLLVL.

The V call is TRBV4-1, the J call TRBJ2-2; D not certain. The CDR3 extends over 14 amino acids. Trimming stripped 1 base from V and 0 bases from J, with 3 bases between. Looked up from germline, CDR1 is MGHRA and CDR2 is YSYEKL. CDR3 DNA: TGCGCCAGCAGCCAAGTTGCGAACACCGGGGAGCTGTTTTTT. This gives the protein CASSQVANTGELFF.

The CDR3 protein is CASSKALWGAEAFF. In nucleotides, the CDR3 is TGTGCCAGCAGCAAAGCGCTTTGGGGAGCTGAAGCTTTCTTT. V and J are TRBV21-1 and TRBJ1-1. TRBV21-1 is annotated as a pseudogene. CDR3 length equals 14 residues.